This T cell receptor (beta chain) is from a study of shared T cell receptors in the human thymus. This clone has just a few counts. Data came from immunoSEQ multiplex PCR; TCRdb stores just in-frame clones and leaves some out. The sample holds some 760,000 clones; approximately 85% are singletons and the top ten take around 0.01%. These data also featured in a second study, about human thymus T cells. In that study: Apparent skewing of V and J gene usage characterized both thymic and blood repertoires. Related work found strong thymic repertoire overlap between unrelated individuals.

Input material: thymocytes. The receptor's source is a girl less than two years old with a congenital heart defect.

Written as DNA, the CDR3 is TGTGCCAGCCTCGCCATATCTACAGGGACCAACTATGGCTACACCTTC. It yields the protein CASLAISTGTNYGYTF. J is TRBJ1-2 and V is TRBV2; possible D gene TRBD1, 6 bases. V was pared by 8 bases and J by 2 bases, with 21 bases between. CDR1 and CDR2 (germline): SNHLY, FYNNEI. The CDR3 sequence is 16 residues long.